These 27 T cell receptor beta chains were all obtained from the same sample, sequenced in a study of T cell responses to AZD1222 COVID-19 vaccine. Here immunoSEQ multiplex PCR was the method, and the copy in TCRdb shows in-frame clones only, minus some. This table holds over 120,000 clones, roughly 92% found once. The sample was peripheral blood, taken on day 0 of AZD1222 vaccination. The receptor source for this set is an adult in good health.

J is TRBJ2-3 and V is TRBV28, with a possible D match to TRBD2 (6 bases). Germline-derived CDR1 and CDR2 are MDHEN and SYDVKM. The CDR3 length is 13 residues. V lost 6 bases, J lost 4 bases, and 11 bases lay in between. The CDR3 loop reads CASRLTGADTQYF. CDR3 nucleotide sequence: TGTGCCAGCAGGCTCACGGGGGCAGATACGCAGTATTTT.

CDR3 DNA sequence: TGCGCCAGCAGCCCTGACGGGAACACCGGGGAGCTGTTTTTT. Translating it yields CASSPDGNTGELFF. The rearrangement links TRBV5-1 to TRBJ2-2; no definite D call. The V and J ends lost 4 bases and 1 base respectively, with 8 bases between them. The CDR3 extends over 14 amino acids. Looked up from germline, CDR1 is SGHRS and CDR2 is YFSETQ.

The V call is TRBV4-1, the J call TRBJ1-2; D gene ambiguous. V lost 1 base and J 4 bases, leaving 13 bases between the germline ends. Germline CDR1 and CDR2: MGHRA and YSYEKL. CDR3 size: 15 residues. This chain's CDR3 is CASSQGEERLYGYTF. The CDR3 DNA is TGCGCCAGCAGCCAAGGAGAGGAACGGCTCTATGGCTACACCTTC.

This chain links TRBV6-2 or TRBV6-3 with TRBJ1-2; D gene ambiguous. CDR3 length: 12 amino acids. The V end lost 0 bases, the J end lost 5 bases, and 4 bases lay between the germline ends. In germline, CDR1 is MNHEY, CDR2 SVGEGT. This CDR3 reads CASSYSLYGYTF. CDR3 nucleotides: TGTGCCAGCAGTTACTCCCTTTATGGCTACACCTTC.

This rearrangement joins TRBV18 to TRBJ1-4, with D uncertain. This CDR3 has 16 residues. V lost 0 bases, J lost 0 bases, and 8 bases lay in between. Germline values: CDR1 KGHSH, CDR2 LQKENI. Written as DNA, the CDR3 is TGTGCCAGCTCACCACCGCCTCATGCAACTAATGAAAAACTGTTTTTT. Amino acid sequence: CASSPPPHATNEKLFF.

The chain employs TRBV10-3 and TRBJ2-7; D is uncertain. The germline V gene encodes CDR1 ENHRY and CDR2 SYGVKD. The CDR3 is 11 amino acids. The V end lost 3 bases, the J end lost 6 bases, and 6 bases lay between the germline ends. The CDR3 spells CAISDPGEQYF. The CDR3 coding sequence is TGTGCCATCAGTGACCCCGGCGAGCAGTACTTC.

This chain links TRBV14 with TRBJ2-3; D not certain. Germline-derived CDR1 and CDR2 are SGHDN and FVKESK. The V end lost 3 bases, the J end lost 4 bases, and 8 bases lay between the germline ends. This CDR3 comprises 13 residues. This CDR3 reads CASSQTRADTQYF. The CDR3 region has the DNA TGTGCCAGCAGCCAGACTCGTGCAGATACGCAGTATTTT.

J is TRBJ1-6 and V is TRBV27; no firm D call. V shed 0 bases and J shed 9 bases, with 6 bases lying between them. Germline CDR1 reads MNHEY; CDR2 reads SMNVEV (reference sequence). The CDR3 is 13 residues long. The CDR3 here is CASSLSLGSPLHF. Here the CDR3 DNA reads TGTGCCAGCAGTTTATCCTTGGGTTCACCCCTCCACTTT.

The chain combines TRBV7-9 with TRBJ1-6; no definite D call. Germline CDR1 is SEHNR and CDR2 is FQNEAQ (reference sequence). This CDR3 comprises 13 residues. V dropped 5 bases and J dropped 13 bases, with 15 bases sitting between them. The CDR3 spells CASSLGSEDPLHF. The CDR3 nucleotides are TGTGCCAGCAGCCTGGGGTCCGAGGATCCCCTCCACTTT.

The V gene is TRBV2, the J gene TRBJ2-7; TRBD2 agrees at 14 bases. CDR1 is SNHLY and CDR2 is FYNNEI in the germline V gene. Trimming cost V 10 bases and J 2 bases; bases outside gene matches: 7. This CDR3 spans 15 amino acids. CDR3 coding DNA: TGTGCCACCCGACTAGCGGGGGGGAGAACCTACGAGCAGTACTTC. The encoded protein is CATRLAGGRTYEQYF.

The chain employs TRBV5-1 and TRBJ1-1; D ambiguous. CDR1 SGHRS and CDR2 YFSETQ come from the germline V gene. Trimming pared 3 bases from V and 4 bases from J, leaving 10 bases between. The CDR3 consists of 13 residues. The CDR3 spells CASSWVSFTEAFF. The CDR3 DNA sequence: TGCGCCAGCAGCTGGGTGAGTTTCACTGAAGCTTTCTTT.

The chain combines TRBV5-6 with TRBJ1-4; tentatively, D is TRBD1 (5 bases). The CDR3 sequence is 15 residues long. Trimming left V 4 bases short and J 0 bases short, with 10 bases between. Germline CDR1 SGHDT, CDR2 YYEEEE. DNA for the CDR3: TGTGCCAGCAGCCCGGGGGTAACAACTAATGAAAAACTGTTTTTT. It encodes CASSPGVTTNEKLFF.

V is TRBV9 and J is TRBJ1-5; D unresolved. This CDR3 spans 14 amino acids. Germline CDR1 is SGDLS and CDR2 is YYNGEE. The V end was cut by 4 bases, the J end by 1 base, with 9 bases between. CDR3 in DNA: TGTGCCAGCAGCACCTCGGACAGCAATCAGCCCCAGCATTTT. Translated: CASSTSDSNQPQHF.

J is TRBJ1-2 and V is TRBV6-1, with 10 bases fitting TRBD1. J gave up 8 bases and V 1 base, and 10 bases lay outside the gene matches. This CDR3 contains 16 residues. Germline-derived CDR1 and CDR2 are MNHNS and SASEGT. The CDR3 reads CASSEEARTGGWGYTF. In DNA form, the CDR3 reads TGTGCCAGCAGTGAAGAAGCTAGGACAGGGGGATGGGGCTACACCTTC.

This clone was picked up one time. The chain couples TRBV18 to TRBJ1-3; no firm D call. The V end lost 3 bases, the J end lost 5 bases, and 17 bases lay between the germline ends. This CDR3 comprises 16 residues. Germline V gene data show CDR1 as KGHSH and CDR2 as LQKENI. As DNA, the CDR3 is TGTGCCAGCTCACCCCCCATTGCGGTAGACCGAAACACCATATATTTT. This gives the protein CASSPPIAVDRNTIYF.

This clone was observed a single time. The rearrangement joins TRBV20-1 to TRBJ2-1; D remains unclear. Trimming took off 3 bases at V and 4 bases at J, with 13 bases between the two ends. There are 14 residues in the CDR3. Looked up from germline, CDR1 is DFQATT and CDR2 is SNEGSKA (reference sequence). CDR3 residues: CSASVGLSYNEQFF. The CDR3 DNA reads as TGCAGTGCTAGTGTGGGCCTATCATACAATGAGCAGTTCTTC.

This clone showed up just once. V usage is TRBV27 and J usage is TRBJ2-7; no clear D gene. V lost 1 base to trimming and J lost 1 base, with 8 bases between them. The CDR3 has 14 residues. Germline lookup yields CDR1 MNHEY and CDR2 SMNVEV (reference sequence). The CDR3 DNA sequence: TGTGCCAGCAGTTTATTAGGCTATTCCTACGAGCAGTACTTC. It yields the protein CASSLLGYSYEQYF.

The chain uses TRBV5-1 and TRBJ1-1; D is possibly TRBD1 (6 bases). Germline CDR1 and CDR2: SGHRS and YFSETQ. V gave up 4 bases and J gave up 6 bases, with 19 bases separating them. The CDR3 is 15 amino acids. The CDR3 reads CASSPARGALPEAFF. The CDR3 region has the DNA TGCGCCAGCAGCCCTGCCAGGGGTGCCCTCCCTGAAGCTTTCTTT.

The chain carries TRBV10-1 and TRBJ2-7; a possible D gene is TRBD1 (5 bases). The CDR3 covers 12 residues. V was shortened by 4 bases and J by 7 bases, with 11 bases between the two germline ends. Germline V gene sequence: CDR1 WNHNN, CDR2 SYGVQD (reference sequence). CDR3: CASSGSKGEQYF. CDR3 nucleotide sequence: TGCGCCAGCAGTGGCTCCAAGGGGGAGCAGTACTTC.

The sample holds one count of this clone. This chain links TRBV4-2 with TRBJ2-3; D call uncertain. This CDR3 contains 14 residues. The germline CDR1 and CDR2 sequences are LGHNA and YNFKEQ. Trimming shortened V by 0 bases and J by 6 bases, and 10 bases separated the two germline ends. CDR3 nucleotide sequence: TGTGCCAGCAGCCAAGATATGGACCGGGATACGCAGTATTTT. Its translation: CASSQDMDRDTQYF.

The chain recombines TRBV18 with TRBJ2-1; 7 bases fit TRBD2. V was pared by 6 bases and J by 5 bases, with 10 bases of the junction left unmatched. The CDR3 length is 15 residues. Germline loops: CDR1 KGHSH, CDR2 LQKENI. The CDR3 loop reads CASSTLGRVNNEQFF. In DNA form, the CDR3 reads TGTGCCAGCTCGACCTTAGGGAGGGTAAACAATGAGCAGTTCTTC.

The rearrangement uses TRBV2 and TRBJ1-3; no clear D gene. Per the germline V gene, CDR1 is SNHLY and CDR2 is FYNNEI. The V gene lost 6 bases and the J gene lost 4 bases, with 22 bases spanning the gap. This CDR3 region has 17 residues. The CDR3 is CASRGRMETRRGNTIYF. DNA for the CDR3: TGTGCCAGCAGAGGGAGGATGGAGACCAGGAGGGGAAACACCATATATTTT. Variable domain in full (rest from reference TRBV2 and TRBJ1-3): EPEVTQTPSHQVTQMGQEVILRCVPISNHLYFYWYRQILGQKVEFLVSFYNNEISEKSEIFDDQFSVERPDGSNFTLKIRSTKLEDSAMYFCASRGRMETRRGNTIYFGEGSWLTVV.

In its sample, this clone was seen a few times. The rearrangement links TRBV7-8 to TRBJ2-7; TRBD1 is a possible D gene (6 bases). The germline gives CDR1 SGHVS, CDR2 FQNEAQ. The CDR3 covers 14 residues. V lost 2 bases and J 3 bases, leaving 11 bases between the germline ends. CDR3 sequence: CASSLSGTYYEQYF. CDR3 nucleotides: TGTGCCAGCAGCTTATCCGGGACATACTACGAGCAGTACTTC.

Written as DNA, the CDR3 is TGTGCCAGCCAAGACCAAACGTCATGGTCCTACGAGCAGTACTTC. Protein: CASQDQTSWSYEQYF. This chain uses TRBV28 with TRBJ2-7; D is unresolved. The germline gives CDR1 MDHEN, CDR2 SYDVKM. Trimming pared 8 bases from V and 1 base from J, leaving 18 bases between. The CDR3 runs to 15 residues.

The chain combines TRBV6-5 with TRBJ2-5; unclear D gene. CDR3 size: 15 residues. The germline V and J ends were trimmed by 10 bases and 3 bases, with 21 bases remaining between them. The germline V gene has CDR1 MNHEY and CDR2 SVGAGI. The CDR3 is CATSGPPFREETQYF. In nucleotides, the CDR3 is TGTGCCACCTCAGGACCTCCCTTTAGGGAAGAGACCCAGTACTTC.

J is TRBJ2-7 and V is TRBV18; no definite D call. The V end was cut by 3 bases, the J end by 2 bases, with 8 bases between. The CDR3 covers 13 residues. Germline V CDR1 and CDR2: KGHSH, LQKENI. The chain's CDR3 is CASSPWTTYEQYF. CDR3 in DNA: TGTGCCAGCTCACCCTGGACCACCTACGAGCAGTACTTC.

This chain links TRBV2 with TRBJ2-3, with D tentatively TRBD2 (5 bases). Trimming stripped 5 bases from V and 2 bases from J, with 14 bases between. Per the germline V gene, CDR1 is SNHLY and CDR2 is FYNNEI. This CDR3 is built from 15 residues. The CDR3 DNA reads TGTGCCAGCAGTTATACTAGTCGGATCACAGATACGCAGTATTTT. Protein sequence: CASSYTSRITDTQYF.